The 21 T cell receptor beta chains below were found in one sample sequenced in a study of T cells in Graves' hyperthyroidism and ophthalmopathy. TCR beta CDR3 sequences were amplified from RNA transcripts. A first-round RT-PCR of the TCR CDR3 used the HTBI primer set. In TCRdb, the multiplex PCR reads were re-called with MiXCR into one record per CDR3 protein. The sample lists roughly 550,000 distinct CDR3 sequences, 15% to 20% occurring once. Sequencing input: blood. These receptors were taken from a woman younger than 45 with Graves' ophthalmopathy.

This clonotype appeared a few times. The conserved closing phenylalanine or tryptophan is absent in this CDR3, likely reflecting a read error. V usage is TRBV3-1 and J usage is TRBJ2-5, with 9 bases lining up with TRBD2. Germline V gene lookup returns CDR1 LGHDT and CDR2 YNNKEL (reference sequence). The CDR3 sequence is 17 residues long. The V gene end was trimmed by 3 bases and the J gene end by 3 bases; junction bases not matched to a gene: 11. CDR3 nucleotides: TGTGCCAGCAGCCAGGGGTTTGGTAGCGGGAGTGAAGAGACCCAGTACCTC. Encoded protein: CASSQGFGSGSEETQYL.

This clonotype was counted ten times or more. The CDR3 region has the DNA TGTGCCAGCAGCTTAGGGGTTAGCGGGAGGGCCCGAGGGGAGACCCAGTACTTC. It translates to CASSLGVSGRARGETQYF. V usage is TRBV7-8 and J usage is TRBJ2-5; TRBD2 agrees at 11 bases. The germline CDR1 and CDR2 sequences are SGHVS and FQNEAQ. The CDR3 spans 18 residues. J lost 5 bases, V lost 1 base, and 12 bases had no gene match.

The chain couples TRBV4-1 to TRBJ2-5, with 8 bases identical to TRBD2. Germline CDR1 MGHRA, CDR2 YSYEKL. The CDR3 covers 17 residues. V shed 1 base and J 3 bases; nucleotides not matched to a gene: 10. The CDR3 DNA sequence: TGCGCCAGCAGCCAAGGGACTAGCTCGGATATGGAAGAGACCCAGTACTTC. It translates to CASSQGTSSDMEETQYF.

This clonotype has a count of ten or more. J is TRBJ1-5 and V is TRBV6-2 or TRBV6-3, with TRBD1 as a possible D gene (6 bases). There are 15 residues in the CDR3. The germline V gene encodes CDR1 MNHEY and CDR2 SVGEGT. The ends were cut back, 6 bases at V and 1 base at J, with 13 bases in the middle. CDR3 region: CASSDRLWSNQPQHF. CDR3 in DNA: TGTGCCAGCAGCGACAGGTTGTGGAGCAATCAGCCCCAGCATTTT.

This chain joins TRBV6-5 and TRBJ1-2; weak D call: TRBD1 (6 bases). Germline V lookup: CDR1 MNHEY, CDR2 SVGAGI. This CDR3 comprises 16 residues. V lost 0 bases and J 0 bases, leaving 11 bases between the germline ends. As DNA, the CDR3 is TGTGCCAGCAGTTACTCCAGGGGCGCCTCTAACTATGGCTACACCTTC. Its translation is CASSYSRGASNYGYTF.

The J gene is TRBJ2-1, the V gene TRBV5-8, with 13 bases that match TRBD2. CDR3 size: 18 residues. The ends lost 1 base at V and 8 bases at J; junction bases unmatched: 12. Germline V gives CDR1 SGHTS, CDR2 YDEGEE. The CDR3 DNA is TGTGCCAGCAGCTTGCTCGGACTAGCGGGAGTTGTACGCTATGAGCAGTTCTTC. Its translation: CASSLLGLAGVVRYEQFF.

This clonotype occurred many times. This chain connects TRBV11-2 to TRBJ2-5; TRBD1 matches at 9 bases. This CDR3 has 13 residues. Germline loops: CDR1 SGHAT, CDR2 FQNNGV. V shed 6 bases and J 4 bases; nucleotides not matched to a gene: 3. The CDR3 loop is CASSRQGGETQYF. In DNA, the CDR3 is TGTGCCAGCAGTCGACAGGGGGGAGAGACCCAGTACTTC.

Many counts were recorded for this clonotype. The gene calls are TRBV27 and TRBJ2-1, with D perhaps matching TRBD2 (5 bases). The CDR3 runs to 13 residues. Trimming took off 2 bases at V and 4 bases at J, with 6 bases between the two ends. Germline V gene sequence: CDR1 MNHEY, CDR2 SMNVEV (reference sequence). CDR3 region: CASSLEGYNEQFF. The CDR3 DNA reads TGTGCCAGCAGTTTAGAGGGTTACAATGAGCAGTTCTTC.

V gene TRBV24-1 combines with J gene TRBJ2-3; 7 bases map to TRBD1. J lost 2 bases, V lost 6 bases, and 7 bases had no gene match. The germline gives CDR1 KGHDR, CDR2 SFDVKD. The CDR3 is 15 amino acids. CDR3 loop: CATSIPGQHTDTQYF. The DNA of the CDR3 is TGTGCCACCAGTATTCCGGGACAGCACACAGATACGCAGTATTTT.

This clonotype was counted ten times or more. The chain links TRBV6-1 to TRBJ2-7; 7 positions agree with TRBD2. The V gene end was trimmed by 5 bases and the J gene end by 4 bases; junction bases not matched to a gene: 11. In germline, CDR1 is MNHNS, CDR2 SASEGT. The length of the CDR3 is 15 residues. CDR3: CASSYGSGAVYEQYF. In nucleotides, the CDR3 is TGTGCCAGCAGTTACGGAAGCGGGGCTGTATACGAGCAGTACTTC.

This clonotype was seen at least ten times. V usage is TRBV30 and J usage is TRBJ2-1; TRBD2 aligns across 8 bases. CDR1 is GTSNPN, CDR2 SVGIG, per germline (reference sequence). Trimming cost V 0 bases and J 10 bases; bases outside gene matches: 5. This CDR3 has 13 amino acids. The CDR3 spells CAWSVGGLAEQFF. CDR3 bases: TGTGCCTGGAGTGTAGGTGGACTAGCCGAGCAGTTCTTC.

As to this clonotype: Given a much more abundant clone one base away, this may be a read error. V and J are TRBV20-1 and TRBJ2-3; unclear D gene. The CDR3 has 14 amino acids. From germline, CDR1 is DFQATT and CDR2 SNEGSKA (reference sequence). CDR3 residues: CGATPTEFTDTQYF. The CDR3 coding sequence is TGCGGTGCCACTCCCACGGAATTCACAGATACGCAGTATTTT.

This clonotype showed up many times. J is TRBJ2-7 and V is TRBV20-1; 7 nucleotides match TRBD1. V trimming: 4 bases; J trimming: 0 bases; junction bases outside the gene matches: 6. Germline lookup yields CDR1 DFQATT and CDR2 SNEGSKA (reference sequence). CDR3 size: 14 residues. This chain's CDR3 is CSAIRDSSSYEQYF. The CDR3 region has the DNA TGCAGTGCTATCCGGGACAGTAGCTCCTACGAGCAGTACTTC.

This clonotype was seen ten or more times. The chain links TRBV11-2 to TRBJ2-5; D not certain. The germline CDR1 and CDR2 sequences are SGHAT and FQNNGV. V dropped 1 base and J dropped 5 bases, with 17 bases sitting between them. The CDR3 consists of 16 residues. CDR3 sequence (DNA): TGTGCCAGCAGCTTAGTTCGGTCCCTCCGGTTCGAGACCCAGTACTTC. It encodes CASSLVRSLRFETQYF.

This clonotype was detected many times. This chain connects TRBV7-3 to TRBJ2-7; 7 nucleotides line up with TRBD2. The germline CDR1 and CDR2 sequences are SGHTA and FQGTGA. The CDR3 contains 14 residues. With 5 bases clipped from V and 5 bases from J, the junction kept 9 bases outside the gene matches. The CDR3 sequence is CASSPSGGVHEQYF. The CDR3 coding sequence is TGTGCCAGCAGCCCTAGCGGAGGGGTCCACGAGCAGTACTTC.

This chain connects TRBV9 to TRBJ2-1, with D perhaps TRBD1 (6 bases). The germline V and J ends were trimmed by 3 bases and 8 bases, with 15 bases remaining between them. Germline loops: CDR1 SGDLS, CDR2 YYNGEE. The CDR3 loop spans 14 amino acids. The CDR3 coding sequence is TGTGCCAGCAGCGAAACAGGGTGGTTACATGAGCAGTTCTTC. It codes for CASSETGWLHEQFF.

This clonotype has ten or more counts. The V and J genes are TRBV18 and TRBJ1-1; D unclear. Trimming pared 3 bases from V and 2 bases from J, leaving 10 bases between. This CDR3 spans 14 amino acids. Germline V gene sequence: CDR1 KGHSH, CDR2 LQKENI. The CDR3 sequence: CASSPSTPNTEAFF. The CDR3 coding sequence is TGTGCCAGCTCACCCTCGACACCCAACACTGAAGCTTTCTTT.

This clonotype has at least ten counts. This chain connects TRBV2 to TRBJ2-7; 9 bases line up with TRBD2. CDR1 is SNHLY and CDR2 is FYNNEI in the germline V gene. CDR3 length: 15 amino acids. Trimming took 9 bases from V and 0 from J; bases not matched to a gene: 9. The CDR3 here is CASGMAGGSSYEQYF. CDR3 DNA: TGTGCCAGTGGAATGGCGGGAGGGAGCTCCTACGAGCAGTACTTC. The full variable domain, in which reference TRBV2 and TRBJ2-7 provide the parts outside the CDR3, is EPEVTQTPSHQVTQMGQEVILRCVPISNHLYFYWYRQILGQKVEFLVSFYNNEISEKSEIFDDQFSVERPDGSNFTLKIRSTKLEDSAMYFCASGMAGGSSYEQYFGPGTRLTVT.

This clonotype was seen at least ten times. The gene calls are TRBV28 and TRBJ1-5, with D possibly TRBD1 on 6 matching bases. CDR1 is MDHEN and CDR2 is SYDVKM in the germline V gene. This CDR3 region has 14 residues. The V end was cut by 3 bases, the J end by 5 bases, with 11 bases between. CDR3 bases: TGTGCCAGCAGTTTCATGGGGGGCGATCAGCCCCAGCATTTT. It yields the protein CASSFMGGDQPQHF.

Many counts were recorded for this clonotype. This chain links TRBV12-3 or TRBV12-4 with TRBJ2-2; 7 positions agree with TRBD2. There are 16 residues in the CDR3. V gave up 4 bases and J gave up 1 base; unmatched junction bases: 6. As DNA, the CDR3 is TGTGCCAGCAGTTCGACTAGCATTCAGAACACCGGGGAGCTGTTTTTT. This sequence encodes CASSSTSIQNTGELFF.

This clonotype was counted ten times or more. The V gene is TRBV27, the J gene TRBJ2-3; D gene uncertain. The V and J ends lost 2 bases and 7 bases respectively, with 7 bases between them. Germline CDR1 is MNHEY and CDR2 is SMNVEV (reference sequence). CDR3 length: 12 residues. CDR3 in DNA: TGTGCCAGCAGTTTACTAGGCAATACGCAGTATTTT. Its translation is CASSLLGNTQYF.